One sample yielded the 18 T cell receptor beta chains listed below, sequenced in a study of T cells in Graves' hyperthyroidism and ophthalmopathy. RNA transcripts gave rise to amplified TCR beta CDR3 regions. RT-PCR in the first round (using the HTBI primer set) targeted the TCR CDR3. TCRdb analysed the multiplex PCR reads with MiXCR anew, one entry per CDR3 protein. The repertoire consists of more than 300,000 distinct CDR3 sequences, with roughly an eighth occurring once and the leading ten covering around 9.2%. Material: blood. The receptor set was obtained from a woman between 18 and 29 years old with Graves' hyperthyroidism.

This clonotype showed up just once. Given a much more abundant clone one base away, this may be a read error. V is TRBV7-9 and J is TRBJ1-4, with D possibly being TRBD1 (5 bases). The germline V and J ends were trimmed by 2 bases and 3 bases, with 10 bases remaining between them. This CDR3 is 15 amino acids long. Germline V lookup: CDR1 SEHNR, CDR2 FQNEAQ (reference sequence). The CDR3 DNA follows: TGTGCCAGCAGCTTATGGGACCGGCCTAATGAAAAACTGTTTTTT. As protein: CASSLWDRPNEKLFF.

This clonotype was detected many times. This may be a read error: a much more frequent sequence differs by one nucleotide. The chain is built from TRBV12-3 or TRBV12-4 and TRBJ2-1; TRBD2 aligns across 9 bases. Unmatched junction bases numbered 18, after V lost 7 bases and J lost 8 bases. The CDR3 loop spans 17 amino acids. CDR3 residues: CASTWTSESVIAHEQFF. The CDR3 DNA reads TGTGCCAGCACCTGGACTAGCGAGAGTGTCATCGCACATGAGCAGTTCTTC.

This clonotype was seen many times. The chain links TRBV20-1 to TRBJ2-5; D remains ambiguous. CDR3 length: 12 amino acids. CDR1 and CDR2 from the germline V gene are DFQATT and SNEGSKA (reference sequence). V lost 0 bases and J 0 bases, leaving 2 bases between the germline ends. The CDR3 sequence is CSARENQETQYF. CDR3 in DNA: TGCAGTGCTAGAGAAAACCAAGAGACCCAGTACTTC.

This clonotype was counted ten times or more. The CDR3 region has the DNA TGCAGTGCTAGAGACCCCGCTAGCGGGGGAGAGACCCAGTACTTC. Its protein product is CSARDPASGGETQYF. V and J are TRBV20-1 and TRBJ2-5, with 10 nucleotides matching TRBD2. J gave up 4 bases and V 0 bases, and 5 bases lay outside the gene matches. The CDR3 sequence is 15 residues long. CDR1 is DFQATT and CDR2 is SNEGSKA in the germline V gene (reference sequence).

This clonotype was seen at least ten times. The chain couples TRBV5-5 to TRBJ1-5; possibly TRBD1 for D (5 bases). The CDR3 length is 15 residues. Per germline, CDR1 SGHKS and CDR2 YYEKEE (reference sequence). V was shortened by 0 bases and J by 7 bases, with 14 bases between the two germline ends. CDR3 nucleotides: TGTGCCAGCAGCTTGGCCGTCAGGGTAGGACAGCCCCAGCATTTT. It yields the protein CASSLAVRVGQPQHF.

Concerning this clonotype: A single base separates this from a much larger clone, so it may be a read error. This sequence joins TRBV6-1 and TRBJ1-1; 8 bases map to TRBD1. The CDR3 sequence is 14 residues long. With 10 bases clipped from V and 5 bases from J, the junction kept 12 bases outside the gene matches. Germline CDR1 reads MNHNS; CDR2 reads SASEGT. CDR3 nucleotides: TGTGCCAACACCGAACAGGGGGTAAGGACTGAAGCTTTCTTT. It specifies CANTEQGVRTEAFF.

This clonotype has just a few counts. V usage is TRBV15 and J usage is TRBJ2-2, with 8 nucleotides matching TRBD2. CDR3 length equals 15 residues. Germline CDR1 and CDR2: LNHNV and YYDKDF (reference sequence). J gave up 11 bases and V 1 base, and 9 bases lay outside the gene matches. As DNA, the CDR3 is TGTGCCACCAGCAGAGGGGAGAAAGCGGGAGCTGAGCTGTTTTTT. As protein: CATSRGEKAGAELFF.

This clonotype was seen ten or more times. This sequence joins TRBV6-1 and TRBJ2-1; 8 bases line up with TRBD2. CDR1 MNHNS and CDR2 SASEGT come from the germline V gene. This CDR3 contains 17 residues. The junction had 9 bases not matched to a gene; V was cut back by 3 bases and J by 2 bases. CDR3 sequence (DNA): TGTGCCAGCAGTGAGTCTGCGGGGGGCGCCCCCTACAATGAGCAGTTCTTC. This gives the protein CASSESAGGAPYNEQFF.

This clonotype was counted between two and nine times. V gene TRBV6-1 combines with J gene TRBJ2-7; 11 bases agree with TRBD2. This CDR3 comprises 16 residues. J lost 1 base, V lost 5 bases, and 7 bases had no gene match. Germline V gene sequence: CDR1 MNHNS, CDR2 SASEGT. The CDR3 DNA reads as TGTGCCAGCAGTCCCCTCGGGACTAGCGGATCCTACGAGCAGTACTTC. Translated, it gives CASSPLGTSGSYEQYF.

The V gene is TRBV3-1, the J gene TRBJ2-6, with D unclear. V was cut by 1 base and J by 3 bases, with 7 bases left in between. The CDR3 sequence is 15 residues long. Per the germline V gene, CDR1 is LGHDT and CDR2 is YNNKEL (reference sequence). The CDR3 DNA is TGTGCCAGCAGCCAAGTGCTACTTGGGGCCAACGTCCTGACTTTC. Amino acid sequence: CASSQVLLGANVLTF.

This clonotype was counted only a few times. The chain employs TRBV20-1 and TRBJ2-1; TRBD2 agrees at 10 bases. Per the germline V gene, CDR1 is DFQATT and CDR2 is SNEGSKA (reference sequence). This CDR3 contains 15 residues. V lost 1 base, J lost 8 bases, and 8 bases stayed unmatched. CDR3: CSARVRASGSYEQFF. The CDR3 nucleotides are TGCAGTGCTAGAGTTAGGGCTAGCGGGAGTTATGAGCAGTTCTTC.

This clonotype showed up many times. The chain is built from TRBV27 and TRBJ2-1; TRBD2 might be the D (7 bases). This CDR3 has 17 residues. V lost 3 bases, J lost 7 bases, and 22 bases lay in between. CDR1 is MNHEY, CDR2 SMNVEV, per germline (reference sequence). The CDR3, as DNA: TGTGCCAGCAGTTTCGTTTGGATATCGGGGGGCAGGAATGAGCAGTTCTTC. Protein sequence: CASSFVWISGGRNEQFF.

This clonotype was counted a few times. The V call is TRBV9, the J call TRBJ2-7; a weak D match, TRBD2 (5 bases). V was cut by 4 bases and J by 5 bases, with 19 bases left in between. CDR3 length: 15 amino acids. CDR1 is SGDLS, CDR2 YYNGEE, per germline. CDR3 bases: TGTGCCAGCAGCTCCACCGGGATTAGCGTCCACGAGCAGTACTTC. Protein sequence: CASSSTGISVHEQYF. Full variable domain (remainder filled in from reference TRBV9 and TRBJ2-7): DSGVTQTPKHLITATGQRVTLRCSPRSGDLSVYWYQQSLDQGLQFLIQYYNGEERAKGNILERFSAQQFPDLHSELNLSSLELGDSALYFCASSSTGISVHEQYFGPGTRLTVT.

This clonotype was observed at least ten times. The chain combines TRBV12-3 or TRBV12-4 with TRBJ2-5, with D possibly called TRBD1 or TRBD2 (5 bases each). There are 14 residues in the CDR3. Trimming took off 5 bases at V and 1 base at J, with 11 bases between the two ends. The CDR3 sequence: CASSPSGTQETQYF. Written as DNA, the CDR3 is TGTGCCAGCAGTCCATCCGGGACCCAAGAGACCCAGTACTTC.

This clonotype was seen a few times. The chain uses TRBV19 and TRBJ1-1; D not resolved. The germline CDR1 and CDR2 sequences are LNHDA and SQIVND (reference sequence). V lost 5 bases and J 12 bases, leaving 16 bases between the germline ends. This CDR3 has 12 amino acids. CDR3 residues: CASSPQRAGSFF. The CDR3 DNA reads TGTGCCAGTAGTCCCCAACGAGCTGGATCTTTCTTT.

There are a few counts of this clonotype. The genes are TRBV19 and TRBJ2-5; D possibly corresponds to TRBD2 (6 bases). Trimming removed 5 bases from V and 2 bases from J, with 15 bases in between. Germline lookup yields CDR1 LNHDA and CDR2 SQIVND (reference sequence). The CDR3 is 15 amino acids. The CDR3 DNA reads as TGTGCCAGTAGTGCGGACGGGGGACTGCAAGAGACCCAGTACTTC. This encodes CASSADGGLQETQYF. The whole variable domain, filled in from reference TRBV19 and TRBJ2-5, reads DGGITQSPKYLFRKEGQNVTLSCEQNLNHDAMYWYRQDPGQGLRLIYYSQIVNDFQKGDIAEGYSVSREKKESFPLTVTSAQKNPTAFYLCASSADGGLQETQYFGPGTRLLVL.

In its sample, this clonotype was seen many times. The V and J genes are TRBV18 and TRBJ1-6, with D tentatively TRBD1 (5 bases). Trimming took 2 bases from V and 7 from J, leaving 12 bases between them. This CDR3 is 15 amino acids long. Germline CDR1 reads KGHSH; CDR2 reads LQKENI. The CDR3 region has the DNA TGTGCCAGCTCACCAATGGGGGATTCCAATTCACCCCTCCACTTT. Translated, it gives CASSPMGDSNSPLHF.

This clonotype was detected ten times or more. V gene TRBV20-1 combines with J gene TRBJ1-2; TRBD1 might be the D (5 bases). The CDR3 extends over 15 amino acids. CDR1 and CDR2 from the germline V gene are DFQATT and SNEGSKA (reference sequence). The V gene lost 5 bases and the J gene lost 7 bases, with 23 bases spanning the gap. CDR3 coding DNA: TGCAGTGCTCCACCACTCCAGGGAGTCCCCGGTGGCTACACCTTC. This encodes CSAPPLQGVPGGYTF.